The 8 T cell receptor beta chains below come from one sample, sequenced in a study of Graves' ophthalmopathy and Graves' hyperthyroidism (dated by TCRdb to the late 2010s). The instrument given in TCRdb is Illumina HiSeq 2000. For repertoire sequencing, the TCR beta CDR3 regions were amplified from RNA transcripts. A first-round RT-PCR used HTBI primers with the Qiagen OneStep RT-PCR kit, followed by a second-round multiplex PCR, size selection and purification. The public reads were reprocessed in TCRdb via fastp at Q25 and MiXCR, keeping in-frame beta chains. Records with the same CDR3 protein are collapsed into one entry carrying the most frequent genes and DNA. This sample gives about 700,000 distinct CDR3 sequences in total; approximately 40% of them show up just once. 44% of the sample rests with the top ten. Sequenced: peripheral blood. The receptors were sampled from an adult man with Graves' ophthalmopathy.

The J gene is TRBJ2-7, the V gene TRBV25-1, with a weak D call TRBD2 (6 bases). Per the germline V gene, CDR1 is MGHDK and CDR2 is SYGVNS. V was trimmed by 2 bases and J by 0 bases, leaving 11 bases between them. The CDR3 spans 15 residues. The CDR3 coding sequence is TGTGCCAGCAGTGAAGAGGGCGGGGACTCCTACGAGCAGTACTTC. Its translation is CASSEEGGDSYEQYF.

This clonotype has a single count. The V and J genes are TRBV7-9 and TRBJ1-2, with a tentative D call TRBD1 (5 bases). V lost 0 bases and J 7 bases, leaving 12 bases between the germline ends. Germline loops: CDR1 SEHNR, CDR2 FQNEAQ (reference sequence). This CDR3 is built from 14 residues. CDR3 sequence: CASSLAGVRGGYTF. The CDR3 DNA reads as TGTGCCAGCAGCTTAGCGGGTGTAAGGGGTGGCTACACCTTC.

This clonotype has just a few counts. The CDR3 coding sequence is TGTGCCAGCAGCTTGGAGGGGACAGGGGGTGGATATGGCTACACCTTC. It translates to CASSLEGTGGGYGYTF. The chain has TRBV7-2 and TRBJ1-2; TRBD1 matches at 11 bases. Germline CDR1 is SGHTA and CDR2 is FQGNSA. The J segment lost 5 bases and the V segment lost 3 bases, leaving 8 bases of the junction unmatched. This CDR3 has 16 amino acids.

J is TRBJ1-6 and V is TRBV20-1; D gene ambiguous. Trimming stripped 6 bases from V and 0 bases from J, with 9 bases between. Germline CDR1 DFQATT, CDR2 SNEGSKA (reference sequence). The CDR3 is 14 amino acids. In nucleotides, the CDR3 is TGCAGTGCGGGCAGACCCTCCTATAATTCACCCCTCCACTTT. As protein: CSAGRPSYNSPLHF.

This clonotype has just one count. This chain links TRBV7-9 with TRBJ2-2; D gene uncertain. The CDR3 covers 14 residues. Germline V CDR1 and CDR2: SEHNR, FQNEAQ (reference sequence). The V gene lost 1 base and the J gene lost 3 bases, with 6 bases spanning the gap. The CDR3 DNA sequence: TGTGCCAGCAGCTTAGGTACCGACACCGGGGAGCTGTTTTTT. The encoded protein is CASSLGTDTGELFF.

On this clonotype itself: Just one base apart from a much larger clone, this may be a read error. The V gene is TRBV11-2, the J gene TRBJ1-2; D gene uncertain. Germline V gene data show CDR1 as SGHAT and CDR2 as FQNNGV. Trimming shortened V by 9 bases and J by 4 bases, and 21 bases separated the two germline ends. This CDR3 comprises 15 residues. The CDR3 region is CASSTSQSRTYGYTF. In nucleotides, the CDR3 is TGTGCCAGTAGTACCTCCCAATCGCGGACCTATGGCTACACCTTC.

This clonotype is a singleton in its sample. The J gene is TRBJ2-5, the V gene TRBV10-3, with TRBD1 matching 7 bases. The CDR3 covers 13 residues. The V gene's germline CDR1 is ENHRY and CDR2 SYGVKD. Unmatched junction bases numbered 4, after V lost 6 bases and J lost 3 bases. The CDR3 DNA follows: TGTGCCATCAGAGATCAGGGGGAAGAGACCCAGTACTTC. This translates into CAIRDQGEETQYF.

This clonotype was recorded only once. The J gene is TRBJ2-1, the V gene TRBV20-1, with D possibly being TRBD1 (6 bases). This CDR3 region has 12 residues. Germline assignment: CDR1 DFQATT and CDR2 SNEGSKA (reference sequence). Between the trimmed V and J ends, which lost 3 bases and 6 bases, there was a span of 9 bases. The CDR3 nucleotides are TGCAGTGCTAGCCAGGGGAGCAATGAGCAGTTCTTC. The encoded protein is CSASQGSNEQFF.